This T cell receptor (beta chain) is drawn from a study of CD8 T cells in acute hepatitis C reinfection listed by TCRdb under 2021. Study-wide context: The study profiled the TCRbeta repertoire of CD8+ T cells specific for the HCV NS3-1073 epitope during acute infection and after viral clearance. A handful of spontaneous resolvers provided paired acute and follow-up samples.

The label giving this sample's time point can be read as: naive CD8 control sorted from an acute-time-point sample. Enrolled in the Montreal Hepatitis C Cohort (HEPCO) in Canada, the donors were people who inject drugs, and these donors were followed every 3 months. Acute primary HCV infection was defined as a positive HCV RNA or antibody test that came after a negative test within the prior 24 weeks. Cells were surface stained with CD3, CD8 and CD45RO antibodies, and an aqua fixable dye was used to exclude dead cells. Among the cohort members were under 10 spontaneous resolvers, with spontaneous resolution defined as HCV RNA clearance within 24 weeks. From thawed, previously cryostored peripheral blood mononuclear cells, CD8+ T cells were purified through negative selection performed by means of the MACS CD8+ T cell Isolation Kit. Sorting of the cells was done on a BD FACSAria II cell sorter. Genomic DNA was extracted from the FACS-sorted cells, and the TCRbeta chains were sequenced by the commercial immunoSEQ service. The study's own analysis went as follows. ImmunoSEQ Analyzer software v3.0 and R v3.5.1 were used to analyze the repertoire data. Sequences containing stop codons or out-of-frame rearrangements were removed, so only productive rearrangements were analyzed. The sequencing provider supplied the metrics for Simpson diversity, Shannon entropy, CDR3 length and nucleotide addition. Based on frequency, clonotypes were placed into dominant, sub-dominant, low or lowest abundance groups, and clonotypes under 0.1% were left out of most analyses. A CDR3 amino acid clonotype was called public when found in at least two subjects at a cumulative frequency of at least 0.5%. TCRdb provides this immuneACCESS table in a form limited to in-frame rearrangements. Some clones are lacking; in checked studies, under half of them reflect an unresolved V gene, and why the rest are absent is not known. V, J and clone size derive from that table, while D and trimming were established from the DNA sequence. Within this sample are 30,000 to 40,000 clones, with 80% to 90% of them counted one time only. The ten top clones hold approximately 9.9% of the sample.

To note about this clone: Which antigen it targets is not known. Base qualities are missing; no much larger clone stands one base away.

Broader findings and caveats from the paper: No follow-up repertoires were available for chronically infected subjects, since NS3-1073 specific cells were too rare to be sorted. Diversity in the NS3-1073 specific repertoires was high, and no significant differences in diversity emerged among acute resolver, follow-up resolver and acute chronic samples. Only the TCRbeta chain was sequenced in bulk, so alphabeta pairing of public clonotypes could not be determined. Some 14 public clonotypes were identified irrespective of outcome, and one of the public clonotypes used V04-02/J02-02. Few CDR3 sequences were shared with other epitopes, and differences in sequencing approaches may have limited exact matching. Preferential use of the TRBV04 and TRBV06 gene families was observed in all groups, and this preferential usage was not explained by overrepresentation in the naive pool.

V loses 4 bases of germline sequence and J loses 3 bases, and the interval between the two ends is 14 bases. The CDR3, cysteine through phenylalanine, is 16 amino acids long. Kept here is only the CDR3 DNA, which spans 48 bases and is read in frame from base 1. The CDR1 and CDR2 encoded by the germline V gene are SGHTS and YDEGEE. This TCR derives from a woman aged 18-30 years who spontaneously cleared hepatitis C infection. The chain joins TRBV5-8 to TRBJ1-6; TRBD1 is perhaps the D gene, given 6 matching bases. The sequenced sample consisted of naive CD8+ T cells from PBMCs. Taken with the paper, the label for cell subset or site translates to: sorted total naive CD45RO-negative CD8+ T cells. CDR3 reads: CASSRTGTNYNSPLHF. In nucleotides, the sequence is TGTGCCAGCAGCAGAACAGGGACAAACTATAATTCACCCCTCCACTTT.